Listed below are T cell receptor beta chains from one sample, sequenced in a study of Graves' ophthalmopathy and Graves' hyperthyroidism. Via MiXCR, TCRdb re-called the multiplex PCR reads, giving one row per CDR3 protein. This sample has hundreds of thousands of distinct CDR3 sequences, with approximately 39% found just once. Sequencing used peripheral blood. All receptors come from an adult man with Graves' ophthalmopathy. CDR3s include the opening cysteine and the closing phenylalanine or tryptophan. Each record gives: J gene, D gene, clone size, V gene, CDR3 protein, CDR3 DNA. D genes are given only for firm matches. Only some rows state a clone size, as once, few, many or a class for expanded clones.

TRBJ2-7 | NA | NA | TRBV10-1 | CASTSTGMIYEQYF | TGCGCCAGCACCTCTACCGGGATGATTTACGAGCAGTACTTC
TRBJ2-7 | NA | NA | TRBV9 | CASSFGGPPPPSSYEQYF | TGTGCCAGCAGCTTTGGCGGGCCTCCCCCCCCCTCTTCCTACGAGCAGTACTTC
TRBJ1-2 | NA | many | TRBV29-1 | CSATGPSYGYTF | TGCAGCGCGACCGGACCGTCCTATGGCTACACCTTC
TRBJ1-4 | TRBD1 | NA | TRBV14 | CASSSRDREGKLFF | TGTGCCAGCTCATCCCGGGACAGGGAAGGAAAACTGTTTTTT
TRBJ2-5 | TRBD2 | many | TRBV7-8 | CASSLGLAGVETQYF | TGTGCCAGCAGCCTTGGACTAGCGGGAGTGGAGACCCAGTACTTC
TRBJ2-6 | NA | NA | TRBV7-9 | CASSWRGGNVLTF | TGTGCCAGCAGCTGGCGTGGGGGCAACGTCCTGACTTTC
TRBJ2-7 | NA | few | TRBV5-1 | CASSWGLGSSYEQYF | TGCGCCAGCAGCTGGGGGTTGGGCAGCTCCTACGAGCAGTACTTC
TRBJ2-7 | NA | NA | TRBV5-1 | CASSLERGAWSYEQYF | TGCGCCAGCAGCTTGGAACGTGGCGCCTGGAGTTACGAGCAGTACTTC
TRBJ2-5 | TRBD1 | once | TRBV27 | CASSAQGAQYF | TGTGCCAGCAGTGCACAGGGGGCCCAGTACTTC
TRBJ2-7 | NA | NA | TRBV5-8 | CASSLYPAVPYEQYF | TGTGCCAGCAGCTTGTATCCGGCAGTCCCCTACGAGCAGTACTTC
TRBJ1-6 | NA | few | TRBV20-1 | CSAVIKGVGGNSPLHF | TGCAGTGCCGTAATCAAGGGGGTGGGGGGGAATTCACCCCTCCACTTT
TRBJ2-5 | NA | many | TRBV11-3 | CASSFLRDQETQYF | TGTGCCAGCAGCTTCCTCCGGGACCAAGAGACCCAGTACTTC
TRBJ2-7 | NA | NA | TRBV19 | CASSIDPWTNTYEQYF | TGTGCCAGTAGTATAGACCCCTGGACAAATACCTACGAGCAGTACTTC
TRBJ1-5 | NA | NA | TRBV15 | CATSRDLGGGQPQHF | TGTGCCACCAGCAGAGATCTCGGGGGCGGACAGCCCCAGCATTTT
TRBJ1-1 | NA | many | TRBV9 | CASSPRTNTEAFF | TGTGCCAGCTCACCGAGGACAAACACTGAAGCTTTCTTT
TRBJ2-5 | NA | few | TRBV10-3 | CASSRSGTLTETQYF | TGTGCCAGCAGTCGCAGCGGGACACTTACTGAGACCCAGTACTTC
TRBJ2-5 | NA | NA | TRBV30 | CAWRGNRETQYF | TGTGCCTGGAGGGGGAACCGCGAGACCCAGTACTTC
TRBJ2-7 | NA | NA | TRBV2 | CASISLEGYGQYF | TGTGCCAGCATTTCACTAGAGGGGTACGGGCAGTACTTC
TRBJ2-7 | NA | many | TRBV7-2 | CASSPTAGIYEQYF | TGTGCCAGCAGCCCCACGGCGGGAATTTACGAGCAGTACTTC
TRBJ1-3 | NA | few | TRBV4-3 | CASSQDWDPGVDTIYF | TGCGCCAGCAGCCAAGATTGGGACCCAGGGGTCGACACCATATATTTT
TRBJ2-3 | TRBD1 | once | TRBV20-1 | CSASRDRDVVDTQYF | TGCAGTGCTAGCCGGGACAGGGATGTGGTAGATACGCAGTATTTT
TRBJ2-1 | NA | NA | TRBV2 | CASSDWYNEQFF | TGTGCCAGCAGTGACTGGTACAATGAGCAGTTCTTC
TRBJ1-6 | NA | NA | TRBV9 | CASSEEVRPLHF | TGTGCCAGCAGTGAAGAGGTCAGACCCCTCCACTTT
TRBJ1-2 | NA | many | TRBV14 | CASSPKGTYYGYTF | TGTGCCAGCAGCCCGAAGGGGACGTACTATGGCTACACCTTC
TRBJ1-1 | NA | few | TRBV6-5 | CASSYELIGVTEAFF | TGTGCCAGCAGTTACGAACTCATAGGGGTAACTGAAGCTTTCTTT
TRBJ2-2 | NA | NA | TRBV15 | CATSREMLDTGELFF | TGTGCCACCAGCAGAGAGATGTTGGACACCGGGGAGCTGTTTTTT
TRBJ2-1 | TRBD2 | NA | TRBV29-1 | CSVVAGGPNEQFF | TGCAGCGTTGTAGCGGGAGGGCCCAATGAGCAGTTCTTC
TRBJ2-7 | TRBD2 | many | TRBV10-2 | CASSAGGPYEQYF | TGTGCCAGTAGTGCGGGAGGGCCCTACGAGCAGTACTTC
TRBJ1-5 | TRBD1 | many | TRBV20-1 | CSVRTGDQPQHF | TGCAGTGTTCGGACAGGGGATCAGCCCCAGCATTTT
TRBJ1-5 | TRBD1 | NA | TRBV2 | CASSPTLGTGGDQPQHF | TGTGCCAGCAGTCCTACCCTCGGGACAGGGGGCGATCAGCCCCAGCATTTT
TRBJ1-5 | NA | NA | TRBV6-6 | CASSKQEGNQPQHF | TGTGCCAGCAGTAAACAAGAGGGAAATCAGCCCCAGCATTTT
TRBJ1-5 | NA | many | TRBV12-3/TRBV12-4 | CASSPTDTLTPQHF | TGTGCCAGCAGTCCGACGGACACCCTCACACCCCAGCATTTT
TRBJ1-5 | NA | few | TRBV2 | CAWSGFTQSSNQPQHF | TGTGCCTGGAGTGGATTCACGCAAAGTAGCAATCAGCCCCAGCATTTT
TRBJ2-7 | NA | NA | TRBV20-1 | CSARMPVWSGSYEQYF | TGCAGTGCTAGAATGCCGGTTTGGTCGGGCTCCTACGAGCAGTACTTC
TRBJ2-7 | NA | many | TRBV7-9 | CASSSRTDTSYEQYF | TGTGCCAGCAGCTCGAGGACAGATACCTCCTACGAGCAGTACTTC
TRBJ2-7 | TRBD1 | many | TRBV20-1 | CSARSGQGDEQYF | TGCAGTGCTAGATCGGGACAGGGTGACGAGCAGTACTTC
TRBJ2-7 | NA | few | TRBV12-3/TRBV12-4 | CASSLFGGYEQYF | TGTGCCAGCAGTTTATTTGGGGGGTACGAGCAGTACTTC
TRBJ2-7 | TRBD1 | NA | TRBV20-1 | CSASGQVAYEQYF | TGCAGTGCTAGCGGACAGGTAGCCTACGAGCAGTACTTC
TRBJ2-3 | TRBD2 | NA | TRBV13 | CASSLEGTSGSIADTQYF | TGTGCCAGCAGCTTAGAGGGGACTAGCGGGAGTATCGCAGATACGCAGTATTTT
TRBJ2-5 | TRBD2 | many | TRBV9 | CASSVELAGGGETQYF | TGTGCCAGCAGCGTAGAGCTAGCGGGGGGCGGAGAGACCCAGTACTTC
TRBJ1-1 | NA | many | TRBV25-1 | CASSDNEINTEAFF | TGTGCCAGCAGTGATAACGAGATCAACACTGAAGCTTTCTTT
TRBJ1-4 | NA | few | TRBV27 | CASSFTTGPNEKLFF | TGTGCCAGCAGTTTTACGACAGGACCAAATGAAAAACTGTTTTTT
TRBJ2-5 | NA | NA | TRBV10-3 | CAIKGQETQYF | TGTGCCATCAAGGGTCAAGAGACCCAGTACTTC
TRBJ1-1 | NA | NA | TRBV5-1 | CASSLEVGLDEAFF | TGTGCCAGCAGCTTGGAGGTGGGCTTGGATGAAGCTTTCTTT
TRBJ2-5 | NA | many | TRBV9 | CASSVDGQGKTQYF | TGTGCCAGCAGCGTAGATGGCCAGGGGAAGACCCAGTACTTC
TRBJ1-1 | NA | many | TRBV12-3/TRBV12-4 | CASSLQRNTEAFF | TGTGCCAGCAGTTTACAGAGGAACACTGAAGCTTTCTTT
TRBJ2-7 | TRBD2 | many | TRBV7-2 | CASSSGGGAREQYF | TGTGCCAGCAGCTCCGGGGGGGGGGCGCGGGAGCAGTACTTC
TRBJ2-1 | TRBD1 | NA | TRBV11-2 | CASSLSGQGVNEQFF | TGTGCCAGCAGCTTAAGTGGACAGGGTGTAAATGAGCAGTTCTTC
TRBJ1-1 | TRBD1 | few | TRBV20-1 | CSARDRAIYNTEAFF | TGCAGTGCACGCGACAGGGCGATATATAACACTGAAGCTTTCTTT